This TCR beta chain came from a study of T cell responses to AZD1222 COVID-19 vaccine. This clone was recorded only once. CDR1 and CDR2 from the germline V gene are LGHNA and YSLEER. Trimming removed 4 bases from V and 4 bases from J, with 14 bases in between. This CDR3 spans 15 amino acids. The repertoire was sequenced with immunoSEQ multiplex PCR; TCRdb's copy has only in-frame clones and lacks some. The sample lists approximately 150,000 clones, 89% occurring once. Material: peripheral blood, obtained 28 days after the second AZD1222 dose. This receptor was identified in an adult who received the AZD1222 COVID-19 vaccine. The chain joins TRBV4-3 to TRBJ1-5; maybe TRBD1 (6 bases). The CDR3 DNA reads as TGCGCCAGCAGCCCGAGGTGGGGGGCTAATCAGCCCCAGCATTTT. Amino acid sequence: CASSPRWGANQPQHF.